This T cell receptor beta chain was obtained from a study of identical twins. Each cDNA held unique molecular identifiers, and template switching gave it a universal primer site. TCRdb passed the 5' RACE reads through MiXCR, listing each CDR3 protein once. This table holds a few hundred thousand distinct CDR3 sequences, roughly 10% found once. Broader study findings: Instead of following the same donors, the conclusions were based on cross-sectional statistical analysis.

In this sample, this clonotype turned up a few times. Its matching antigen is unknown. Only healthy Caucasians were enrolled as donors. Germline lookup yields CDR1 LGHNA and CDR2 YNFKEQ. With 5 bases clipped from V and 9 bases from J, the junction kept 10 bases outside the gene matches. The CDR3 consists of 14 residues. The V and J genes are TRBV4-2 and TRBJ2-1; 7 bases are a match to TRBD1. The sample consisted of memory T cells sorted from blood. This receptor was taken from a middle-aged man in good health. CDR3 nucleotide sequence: TGTGCCAGCAGCACTCGGTCCGGGGACAGTGAGCAGTTCTTC. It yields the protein CASSTRSGDSEQFF.